This T cell receptor beta chain was captured in a study of T cells in Graves' hyperthyroidism and ophthalmopathy. Study-wide results and caveats: Ophthalmopathy cases were set apart from stable hyperthyroidism by a 13 V-J model. Blood held most thyroid clonotypes expanded above 0.001 frequency.

Points on this clonotype: Its antigen is as yet unknown.

Researchers amplified the TCR beta CDR3 regions from RNA transcripts. The HTBI primer set served for first-round RT-PCR of the TCR CDR3. One entry per CDR3 protein results from TCRdb running MiXCR on the multiplex PCR reads. The sample records roughly 56,000 distinct CDR3 sequences, roughly 49% being singletons. Fresh peripheral blood, approximately 9.1 ml, was the source of the PBMCs. Germline loops: CDR1 MGHDK, CDR2 SYGVNS. Trimming took 3 bases from V and 4 from J; bases not matched to a gene: 8. The CDR3 loop spans 17 amino acids. The chain employs TRBV25-1 and TRBJ2-1; 11 bases match TRBD2. The sequencing sample was made of blood. The source is a woman aged 25 to 39 with Graves' ophthalmopathy. As DNA, the CDR3 is TGTGCCAGCAGTGAGACAAGACTAGCGGGGCGTTACAATGAGCAGTTCTTC. It codes for CASSETRLAGRYNEQFF.